The clone carrying this T cell receptor beta chain was seen only a few times. What it recognizes is unknown. These data belong to a study of Ad26.COV2.S vaccination and SARS-CoV-2 variants. Study-level findings and limits: Relative to placebo recipients, vaccine recipients exhibited elevated spike-specific TCR breadth.

This sample's treatment: roughly 19 received Ad26.COV2.S at low or high dose, single or two shots; roughly five received placebo; per-sample allocation not given. Samples analyzed were those drawn on day 63 after the first vaccine or placebo injection. The CDR3 extends over 14 amino acids. With V trimmed by 6 bases and J by 7 bases, 6 bases remained unmatched. Germline V gene lookup returns CDR1 MNHEY and CDR2 SVGAGI. The protocol was immunoSEQ multiplex PCR, while the TCRdb copy is restricted to in-frame clones and leaves out a portion. Here the sample spans 350,000 to 550,000 clones, approximately 92% being singletons.

The clonotype comes from a person aged 18 to 65 who received the Ad26.COV2.S COVID-19 vaccine or a placebo. This chain uses TRBV6-5 with TRBJ2-2, with 9 bases that match TRBD2. The material sequenced was peripheral blood, taken in a trial of Ad26.COV2.S vaccine versus placebo. CDR3 DNA sequence: TGTGCCAGCAGGCTAGCGGGGAAGATCGGGGAGCTGTTTTTT. Translating it yields CASRLAGKIGELFF.